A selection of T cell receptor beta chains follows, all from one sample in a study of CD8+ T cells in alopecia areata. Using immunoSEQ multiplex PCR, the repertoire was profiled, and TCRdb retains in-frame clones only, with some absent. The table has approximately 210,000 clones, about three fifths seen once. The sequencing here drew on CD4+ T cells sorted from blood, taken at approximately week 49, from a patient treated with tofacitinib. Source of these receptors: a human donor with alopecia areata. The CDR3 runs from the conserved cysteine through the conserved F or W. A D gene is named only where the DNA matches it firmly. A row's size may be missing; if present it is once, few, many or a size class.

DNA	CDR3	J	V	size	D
TGCGCCAGCAGCCCCGCAGGGACAGGGGATAATTCACCCCTCCACTTT	CASSPAGTGDNSPLHF	TRBJ1-6	TRBV4-1	-	TRBD1
TGTGCCAGCAGACCGGGACATGAAAGGAGCAATGAGCAGTTCTTC	CASRPGHERSNEQFF	TRBJ2-1	TRBV25-1	-	-
TGCGCCAGCAGTGAGGACAGTTCGCTGCAGTACTTC	CASSEDSSLQYF	TRBJ2-7	TRBV10-2	once	-
TGCAGCGTTGAAGATCGACTAGCGCGGGGCGATGAGCAGTTCTTC	CSVEDRLARGDEQFF	TRBJ2-1	TRBV29-1	-	TRBD2
TGCGCCAGCGGTGATACGGGGGGGCCTAATGAGCAGTTCTTC	CASGDTGGPNEQFF	TRBJ2-1	TRBV5-1	few	TRBD2
TGCGCCAGCAGCTTACAGGGGACCACAGATACGCAGTATTTT	CASSLQGTTDTQYF	TRBJ2-3	TRBV5-1	few	TRBD1
TGTGCCTGGAGTGTACGACTGGATACGCAGTATTTT	CAWSVRLDTQYF	TRBJ2-3	TRBV30	-	-
TGCAGCGTTTCGACTAGCGGGGGCCCATTACGGGAGCAGTACTTC	CSVSTSGGPLREQYF	TRBJ2-7	TRBV29-1	-	TRBD2
TGTGCCAGCTTCCGCGTGAGCGGGGACCCTGACGAGCAGTACTTC	CASFRVSGDPDEQYF	TRBJ2-7	TRBV18	-	TRBD2
TGCGCCAGCAGCCGGGGAACAGTGAACACCGGGGAGCTGTTTTTT	CASSRGTVNTGELFF	TRBJ2-2	TRBV4-3	-	-
TGCAGCGTTGCCCTTAGGGGAAGGCTATGGCAGCCCCAGCATTTT	CSVALRGRLWQPQHF	TRBJ1-5	TRBV29-1	-	-
TGTGCCAGCAGCTTAGGAGCTGCGCGGGGAGCCTACGAGCAGTACTTC	CASSLGAARGAYEQYF	TRBJ2-7	TRBV7-8	-	-
TGCAGCGTTGAATCGGGACTTGGTGGCTACACCTTC	CSVESGLGGYTF	TRBJ1-2	TRBV29-1	-	-
TGTGCCAGCAGTGACAGGACTCAAGAGACCCAGTACTTC	CASSDRTQETQYF	TRBJ2-5	TRBV2	-	-
TGTGCCTGGAACGCGGTGGGTGAAGCTTTCTTT	CAWNAVGEAFF	TRBJ1-1	TRBV30	once	-
TGCAGCGTTGCGGGACAGGGGTACAATCAGCCCCAGCATTTT	CSVAGQGYNQPQHF	TRBJ1-5	TRBV29-1	-	TRBD1
TGTGCCAGCAGCTTAGGGAGGGTTGGCACTGAGCAGTTCTTC	CASSLGRVGTEQFF	TRBJ2-1	TRBV7-7	-	-
TGTGCCAGCAGTGAGGGACAAGGTAGTGAGCAGTTCTTC	CASSEGQGSEQFF	TRBJ2-1	TRBV2	-	-
TGCAGCGTTGAAGGAGGGGGGCGCGGGAATACGCAGTATTTT	CSVEGGGRGNTQYF	TRBJ2-3	TRBV29-1	few	-
TGTGCCAGCAGCTTTGGCGCGAGCAATCAGCCCCAGCATTTT	CASSFGASNQPQHF	TRBJ1-5	TRBV5-6	-	-
TGTGCCAGCAGCCCAATCAGAGGGTTCGGGGACGAGCAGTACTTC	CASSPIRGFGDEQYF	TRBJ2-7	TRBV6-5	-	-
TGCAGCGCTGGTTCGGGACCCGAGATCTATTTT	CSAGSGPEIYF	TRBJ2-3	TRBV29-1	-	-
TGTGCCAGCAGTTTAGTGATAGCGTCCTCTGGGGCCAACGTCCTGACTTTC	CASSLVIASSGANVLTF	TRBJ2-6	TRBV27	-	-
TGTGCCTGGAGGGACAGACAGATTTCACCCCTCCACTTT	CAWRDRQISPLHF	TRBJ1-6	TRBV30	-	-
TGTGCCAGCAGCCAAGGCGGGGCAGGGGGCCCCCGTAGCACAGATACGCAGTATTTT	CASSQGGAGGPRSTDTQYF	TRBJ2-3	TRBV7-2	-	TRBD1
TGTGCCTCCTCGTGGAGTGGGAGGAACCACACCGGGGAGCTGTTTTTT	CASSWSGRNHTGELFF	TRBJ2-2	TRBV30	-	-
TGCGCCAGCAGTTATCGGAGGGGGCCCGGGGCCAACGTCCTGACTTTC	CASSYRRGPGANVLTF	TRBJ2-6	TRBV4-1	-	-
TGTGCCTGGAGTGTAAAGGGTGGCAGTAATTCACCCCTCCACTTT	CAWSVKGGSNSPLHF	TRBJ1-6	TRBV30	-	-
TGTGCCAGCAGTGTTGGGACAGGACGCAATGAGCAGTTCTTC	CASSVGTGRNEQFF	TRBJ2-1	TRBV28	-	TRBD1
TGCAGTGCTAGTAAGGATACGCAGTATTTT	CSASKDTQYF	TRBJ2-3	TRBV20-1	-	-
TGCGCCAGCAGCCAAGAGCCAGGGATTAATAATTCACCCCTCCACTTT	CASSQEPGINNSPLHF	TRBJ1-6	TRBV4-1	-	-
TGTGCCACCAGCAGAGAAACGGGGCTAGTTGAAAAACTGTTTTTT	CATSRETGLVEKLFF	TRBJ1-4	TRBV15	-	-
TGCAGCGTAGGTGTCACGGCGCGAACAGGTCGCAATGAGCAGTTCTTC	CSVGVTARTGRNEQFF	TRBJ2-1	TRBV29-1	-	-
TGTGCCAGCAGCTTGGTTTCCGGGGCCAACGTCCTGACTTTC	CASSLVSGANVLTF	TRBJ2-6	TRBV5-6	-	-
TGCGCCAGCAGCCAAGATTTCGGGGGCTACTACAATGAGCAGTTCTTC	CASSQDFGGYYNEQFF	TRBJ2-1	TRBV4-3	-	-
TGTGCCAGCAGTCCTACCGGGGGCGGAGGAGATACGCAGTATTTT	CASSPTGGGGDTQYF	TRBJ2-3	TRBV11-2	-	-
TGCAGCGTTTTCCTTCGAGGCCACCCCTACGAGCAGTACTTC	CSVFLRGHPYEQYF	TRBJ2-7	TRBV29-1	few	-
TGTGCCAGCACCGATCGGGCAGGGATCATGAACACTGAAGCTTTCTTT	CASTDRAGIMNTEAFF	TRBJ1-1	TRBV7-2	-	-
TGTGCCAGCAGCGGGGACAGGATTAGGGGCTACACCTTC	CASSGDRIRGYTF	TRBJ1-2	TRBV5-6	few	TRBD1
TGTGCCAGCAGGAATACAGGGGGCCCACAGCCCCAGCATTTT	CASRNTGGPQPQHF	TRBJ1-5	TRBV6-1	-	TRBD1
TGCAGCGTTGAAGAGACCCTCAATGAGCAGTTCTTC	CSVEETLNEQFF	TRBJ2-1	TRBV29-1	-	-
TGTGCCTGGAGTGGTGAAAAACTGTTTTTT	CAWSGEKLFF	TRBJ1-4	TRBV30	-	-
TGTGCCAGCAGCACCCGGGACATTAGCACAGATACGCAGTATTTT	CASSTRDISTDTQYF	TRBJ2-3	TRBV7-9	few	-
TGTGCCTGGGGTACGGGACAGGGGACACCCCTCCACTTT	CAWGTGQGTPLHF	TRBJ1-6	TRBV30	-	TRBD1
TGTGCCAGCAGTGCGGCTGGGACAGGGACAAGCGAGCAGTACTTC	CASSAAGTGTSEQYF	TRBJ2-7	TRBV9	-	TRBD1
TGCGCCAGCAGCGTTGGGGGTATTTCAGATACGCAGTATTTT	CASSVGGISDTQYF	TRBJ2-3	TRBV5-1	-	-
TGTGCCAGTGGAAGTCCTGAAAAAGCTTTCTTT	CASGSPEKAFF	TRBJ1-1	TRBV19	-	-
TGTGCCAGCAGCCACTACAGCACCGGGGAGCTGTTTTTT	CASSHYSTGELFF	TRBJ2-2	TRBV7-9	-	-
TGTGCCAGCAGCTACCAAGCGACACAGGGGACCTATGGCTACACCTTC	CASSYQATQGTYGYTF	TRBJ1-2	TRBV7-2	-	TRBD1
TGTGCCAGCAGCCGAGGGGGCGTCGACTATGGCTACACCTTC	CASSRGGVDYGYTF	TRBJ1-2	TRBV25-1	-	TRBD1
TGTGCCAGCAGCCAAAGACAGACCCCGAACACTGAAGCTTTCTTT	CASSQRQTPNTEAFF	TRBJ1-1	TRBV7-2	few	-
TGCGCCAGCAGCCCGCGGGGGTTTGAAGAGACCCAGTACTTC	CASSPRGFEETQYF	TRBJ2-5	TRBV5-1	-	TRBD2
TGCGCCAGCAGCCAAGACTATCGGGGCGCAAATCAGCCCCAGCATTTT	CASSQDYRGANQPQHF	TRBJ1-5	TRBV4-3	-	-
TGCGCCAGCAGCCAAGGGCCGCTAGCGGGGGAGCCAAACATTCAGTACTTC	CASSQGPLAGEPNIQYF	TRBJ2-4	TRBV4-1	-	TRBD2
TGTGCCATCAGTGCCGTCCTAGATACGCAGTATTTT	CAISAVLDTQYF	TRBJ2-3	TRBV10-3	-	-
TGTGCCAGCAGTTTAATACCAGGGGTTGGTCAGCCCCAGCATTTT	CASSLIPGVGQPQHF	TRBJ1-5	TRBV27	-	-
TGCAGCGTTGATACAGGGCTCACTGAAGCTTTCTTT	CSVDTGLTEAFF	TRBJ1-1	TRBV29-1	few	-